The 28 T cell receptor beta chains listed next were all sequenced from one sample in a study of T cells in tumors after PD-1 blockade. Libraries were prepared by immunoSEQ multiplex PCR; TCRdb keeps only in-frame clonotypes and omits some of them. The sample records about 8,500 clones, roughly three fifths being singletons. The sequencing here drew on tumor tissue, taken after anti-PD-1 treatment. These receptors all come from a human donor with basal cell carcinoma.

The V gene is TRBV18, the J gene TRBJ2-2; 7 bases fit TRBD2. Trimming at V came to 8 bases and at J to 1 base, leaving 10 bases not matched to a gene. CDR3 length: 16 residues. From germline, CDR1 is KGHSH and CDR2 LQKENI. The CDR3 nucleotides are TGTGCCAGCCGCCCCGGCGGGGGAAGGAACACCGGGGAGCTGTTTTTT. Translating it yields CASRPGGGRNTGELFF. The full variable domain, in which reference TRBV18 and TRBJ2-2 provide the parts outside the CDR3, is NAGVMQNPRHLVRRRGQEARLRCSPMKGHSHVYWYRQLPEEGLKFMVYLQKENIIDESGMPKERFSAEFPKEGPSILRIQQVVRGDSAAYFCASRPGGGRNTGELFFGEGSRLTVL.

This clone was found a few times. The chain recombines TRBV6-4 with TRBJ2-2, with 7 bases that match TRBD2. Per the germline V gene, CDR1 is MRHNA and CDR2 is SNTAGT. CDR3 length equals 14 residues. V was pared by 7 bases and J by 0 bases, with 2 bases of the junction left unmatched. The CDR3 nucleotides are TGTGCCAGCAAGCGGGATACGAACACCGGGGAGCTGTTTTTT. Translating gives CASKRDTNTGELFF.

This clone was picked up one time. This chain links TRBV13 with TRBJ2-1, with TRBD2 matching 9 bases. CDR1 is PRHDT and CDR2 is FYEKMQ in the germline V gene (reference sequence). V lost 5 bases and J lost 0; bases outside the gene matches: 17. The CDR3 is 20 amino acids. CDR3 region: CASSLYERASGKSSYNEQFF. The CDR3 DNA reads as TGTGCCAGCAGCCTATATGAGAGGGCTAGCGGGAAGAGCTCCTACAATGAGCAGTTCTTC.

The chain employs TRBV27 and TRBJ2-4, with 8 bases lining up with TRBD2. V shed 6 bases and J 0 bases; nucleotides not matched to a gene: 4. The CDR3 runs 15 residues. Germline CDR1 reads MNHEY; CDR2 reads SMNVEV (reference sequence). CDR3 protein: CASRKLAEAKNIQYF. DNA of the CDR3: TGTGCCAGCAGAAAACTAGCGGAAGCCAAAAACATTCAGTACTTC.

This chain uses TRBV30 with TRBJ2-1; D is undetermined. Trimming removed 3 bases at V and 3 bases at J, with 9 bases between. The CDR3 consists of 13 residues. The germline V gene encodes CDR1 GTSNPN and CDR2 SVGIG (reference sequence). CDR3: CAWSRHGYNEQFF. CDR3 nucleotide sequence: TGTGCCTGGAGCCGGCACGGCTACAATGAGCAGTTCTTC. Together with reference TRBV30 and TRBJ2-1, the CDR3 gives the full variable domain: SQTIHQWPATLVQPVGSPLSLECTVEGTSNPNLYWYRQAAGRGLQLLFYSVGIGQISSEVPQNLSASRPQDRQFILSSKKLLLSDSGFYLCAWSRHGYNEQFFGPGTRLTVL.

This clone has just a few counts. J is TRBJ2-1 and V is TRBV12-3 or TRBV12-4; D is unclear. This CDR3 region has 13 residues. V gave up 0 bases and J gave up 4 bases, with 4 bases separating them. CDR3 residues: CASSLAKYNEQFF. CDR3 nucleotide sequence: TGTGCCAGCAGTTTAGCAAAATACAATGAGCAGTTCTTC.

The CDR3 protein is CASTPLGYTEAFF. The CDR3 DNA follows: TGTGCCAGCACACCCTTGGGTTACACTGAAGCTTTCTTT. The rearrangement links TRBV5-8 to TRBJ1-1, with no clear D. The CDR3 has 13 residues. In germline, CDR1 is SGHTS, CDR2 YDEGEE. Trimming took off 6 bases at V and 3 bases at J, with 12 bases between the two ends.

The chain has TRBV7-2 and TRBJ2-1, with 9 positions matching TRBD2. Germline V gives CDR1 SGHTA, CDR2 FQGNSA. The CDR3 loop spans 15 amino acids. V shed 1 base, J shed 2 bases, and the junction held 0 bases outside the gene matches. The DNA for the CDR3 is TGTGCCAGCAGCTTAGGCGGGGGGGCCTACAATGAGCAGTTCTTC. It specifies CASSLGGGAYNEQFF.

This clone has more than one count but fewer than ten. This sequence joins TRBV21-1 and TRBJ2-3; the table names TRBD1, a call not compared with the DNA. TRBV21-1 is described as a pseudogene. The CDR3 has 13 residues. CDR3 amino acids: CASSDRSTDTQYF. CDR3 in DNA: TGTGCCAGCAGCGACAGAAGCACAGATACGCAGTATTTT.

This clone occurred a few times. The rearrangement joins TRBV27 to TRBJ2-1; 9 nucleotides align to TRBD1. Trimming at V came to 7 bases and at J to 4 bases, leaving 11 bases not matched to a gene. Germline CDR1 MNHEY, CDR2 SMNVEV (reference sequence). The CDR3 totals 16 residues. This CDR3 reads CASIRIGTGRYNEQFF. The CDR3 region has the DNA TGTGCCAGCATCCGAATTGGGACAGGGAGGTACAATGAGCAGTTCTTC.

V usage is TRBV6-5 and J usage is TRBJ2-5; 7 bases line up with TRBD1. Germline CDR1 reads MNHEY; CDR2 reads SVGAGI. The CDR3 sequence is 15 residues long. The ends lost 5 bases at V and 5 bases at J; junction bases unmatched: 11. This chain's CDR3 is CASSPRWGQSETQYF. The CDR3 bases are TGTGCCAGCAGTCCTAGATGGGGACAGTCGGAGACCCAGTACTTC.

J is TRBJ2-7 and V is TRBV6-5, with 7 bases fitting TRBD1. The germline gives CDR1 MNHEY, CDR2 SVGAGI. Germline trimming cut 0 bases from V and 1 base from J; bases unmatched to any gene: 3. This CDR3 is 15 amino acids long. CDR3 sequence reads: CASSYSTQGSYEQYF. CDR3 nucleotides: TGTGCCAGCAGTTACTCGACACAGGGGTCCTACGAGCAGTACTTC.

The V call is TRBV12-3 or TRBV12-4, the J call TRBJ1-4; a possible D gene is TRBD1 (6 bases). V shed 6 bases and J shed 12 bases, with 14 bases lying between them. This CDR3 region has 12 residues. The CDR3 nucleotides are TGTGCCAGCAGCTTGGGGGGGCGAGAACTGTTTTTT. It codes for CASSLGGRELFF.

This clone was seen only a few times. The chain uses TRBV2 and TRBJ2-3; D is possibly TRBD1 or TRBD2 (6 bases each). The CDR3 contains 14 residues. The germline CDR1 and CDR2 sequences are SNHLY and FYNNEI. V was pared by 4 bases and J by 4 bases, with 12 bases between. The CDR3 protein is CASSGRGRSDTQYF. The DNA for the CDR3 is TGTGCCAGCAGTGGGAGGGGGAGGTCAGATACGCAGTATTTT.

Concerning this clone itself: Other DNA sequences from this sample encode an identical CDR3 as well. The CDR3 protein is CASSFMSGQGVKLDGYTF. The CDR3 DNA follows: TGTGCCAGCAGCTTCATGTCGGGACAGGGGGTTAAGTTAGATGGCTACACCTTC. This chain connects TRBV5-5 to TRBJ1-2, with 11 nucleotides matching TRBD1. In germline, CDR1 is SGHKS, CDR2 YYEKEE (reference sequence). V shed 2 bases, J shed 6 bases, and the junction held 15 bases outside the gene matches. The CDR3 consists of 18 residues.

The J gene is TRBJ2-5, the V gene TRBV6-1, with TRBD2 matching 8 bases. With V trimmed by 3 bases and J by 2 bases, 14 bases remained unmatched. The CDR3 consists of 18 residues. Germline V gives CDR1 MNHNS, CDR2 SASEGT. CDR3 sequence reads: CASSESRAGASGQETQYF. CDR3 in DNA: TGTGCCAGCAGTGAGTCTCGAGCGGGGGCATCTGGGCAAGAGACCCAGTACTTC.

The V call is TRBV19, the J call TRBJ1-1; maybe TRBD1 (6 bases). CDR3 length: 14 residues. V shed 3 bases and J shed 2 bases, with 10 bases lying between them. The germline CDR1 and CDR2 sequences are LNHDA and SQIVND (reference sequence). The CDR3 region has the DNA TGTGCCAGTAGTATGGGACAATACAACACTGAAGCTTTCTTT. It is translated as CASSMGQYNTEAFF.

The chain couples TRBV7-3 to TRBJ2-4, with TRBD1 matching 8 bases. Germline CDR1 SGHTA, CDR2 FQGTGA. The CDR3 runs 16 residues. V dropped 5 bases and J dropped 3; count of bases not matched to a gene: 9. The CDR3 region is CASSPGQGYGKNIQYF. The CDR3 nucleotides are TGTGCCAGCAGCCCTGGACAGGGCTATGGCAAAAACATTCAGTACTTC.

The chain is built from TRBV5-5 and TRBJ1-2; the D is unclear. The germline gives CDR1 SGHKS, CDR2 YYEKEE (reference sequence). Trimming pared 0 bases from V and 7 bases from J, leaving 10 bases between. The CDR3 sequence is 13 residues long. CDR3 loop: CASSLASFSGYTF. In DNA, the CDR3 is TGTGCCAGCAGCTTGGCGTCGTTTAGTGGCTACACCTTC.

The J gene is TRBJ2-3, the V gene TRBV6-1; TRBD1 matches 11 bases. V lost 5 bases and J lost 4; bases outside the gene matches: 5. Germline CDR1 reads MNHNS; CDR2 reads SASEGT. This CDR3 is 15 amino acids long. The CDR3 nucleotides read TGTGCCAGCAGTTCCGGGACAGGGGGAGCAGATACGCAGTATTTT. This translates into CASSSGTGGADTQYF.

The CDR3: CASSYSQPGPDQPQHF. CDR3 sequence (DNA): TGTGCCAGCAGTTACTCTCAGCCGGGACCCGATCAGCCCCAGCATTTT. The rearrangement joins TRBV6-5 to TRBJ1-5; tentatively, D is TRBD1 (5 bases). The germline CDR1 and CDR2 sequences are MNHEY and SVGAGI. The CDR3 has 16 amino acids. The V gene lost 0 bases and the J gene lost 5 bases, with 14 bases spanning the gap.

The CDR3 sequence is CASSLGGGQETQYF. CDR3 coding DNA: TGTGCCAGCAGCCTCGGGGGGGGCCAAGAGACCCAGTACTTC. J is TRBJ2-5 and V is TRBV3-1 (or the pseudogene TRBV3-2); 8 bases fit TRBD2. The CDR3 contains 14 residues. V lost 4 bases, J lost 1 base, and 2 bases stayed unmatched. CDR1 and CDR2 from the germline V gene are LGHDT and YNNKEL (reference sequence).

The chain combines TRBV9 with TRBJ2-5, with 7 bases lining up with TRBD2. The V gene end was trimmed by 3 bases and the J gene end by 2 bases; junction bases not matched to a gene: 4. Per germline, CDR1 SGDLS and CDR2 YYNGEE. This CDR3 contains 14 residues. The CDR3 region has the DNA TGTGCCAGCAGCGGAAAGCGGGGACAAGAGACCCAGTACTTC. Protein sequence: CASSGKRGQETQYF.

This clone was seen a handful of times. This chain links TRBV29-1 with TRBJ1-1; no clear D. The V gene lost 3 bases and the J gene lost 6 bases, with 14 bases spanning the gap. The CDR3 is made up of 13 amino acids. Germline CDR1 SQVTM, CDR2 ANQGSEA. CDR3 loop: CSVDNGGGSEAFF. The CDR3 nucleotides read TGCAGCGTTGATAACGGCGGCGGCTCTGAAGCTTTCTTT. The complete variable domain, with remaining parts taken from reference TRBV29-1 and TRBJ1-1, reads SAVISQKPSRDICQRGTSLTIQCQVDSQVTMMFWYRQQPGQSLTLIATANQGSEATYESGFVIDKFPISRPNLTFSTLTVSNMSPEDSSIYLCSVDNGGGSEAFFGQGTRLTVV.

The chain employs TRBV7-3 and TRBJ2-2; no reliable D call. With 5 bases removed from V and 6 bases from J, the gap between germline ends came to 10 bases. Looked up from germline, CDR1 is SGHTA and CDR2 is FQGTGA. This CDR3 is built from 13 residues. The CDR3 DNA sequence: TGTGCCAGCAGCCGACAAGCCCCCGGGGAGCTGTTTTTT. Its protein product is CASSRQAPGELFF.

The chain couples TRBV5-1 to TRBJ2-1, with TRBD1 matching over 9 bases. This CDR3 has 15 amino acids. Germline CDR1 and CDR2: SGHRS and YFSETQ. V was pared by 7 bases and J by 4 bases, with 9 bases of the junction left unmatched. The CDR3 loop is CASRLTGTGYNEQFF. The CDR3 DNA follows: TGCGCCAGCCGCCTAACGGGGACAGGGTACAATGAGCAGTTCTTC. Based on the CDR3 plus reference TRBV5-1 and TRBJ2-1, the full variable domain is KAGVTQTPRYLIKTRGQQVTLSCSPISGHRSVSWYQQTPGQGLQFLFEYFSETQRNKGNFPGRFSGRQFSNSRSEMNVSTLELGDSALYLCASRLTGTGYNEQFFGPGTRLTVL.

The chain couples TRBV30 to TRBJ1-6; no firm D call. Germline CDR1 reads GTSNPN; CDR2 reads SVGIG (reference sequence). The V end lost 4 bases, the J end lost 10 bases, and 17 bases lay between the germline ends. The length of the CDR3 is 14 residues. CDR3 sequence: CAWTPVRLHSPLHF. The DNA of the CDR3 is TGTGCCTGGACCCCCGTCCGGCTCCACTCACCCCTCCACTTT.

This clone was detected once. This chain joins TRBV19 and TRBJ1-1, with 7 bases identical to TRBD1. The length of the CDR3 is 16 residues. Per germline, CDR1 LNHDA and CDR2 SQIVND (reference sequence). V shed 3 bases and J 5 bases; nucleotides not matched to a gene: 12. The DNA for the CDR3 is TGTGCCAGTAGTATCCTGGGACCAGGGGGTAGAACTGAAGCTTTCTTT. As protein: CASSILGPGGRTEAFF.